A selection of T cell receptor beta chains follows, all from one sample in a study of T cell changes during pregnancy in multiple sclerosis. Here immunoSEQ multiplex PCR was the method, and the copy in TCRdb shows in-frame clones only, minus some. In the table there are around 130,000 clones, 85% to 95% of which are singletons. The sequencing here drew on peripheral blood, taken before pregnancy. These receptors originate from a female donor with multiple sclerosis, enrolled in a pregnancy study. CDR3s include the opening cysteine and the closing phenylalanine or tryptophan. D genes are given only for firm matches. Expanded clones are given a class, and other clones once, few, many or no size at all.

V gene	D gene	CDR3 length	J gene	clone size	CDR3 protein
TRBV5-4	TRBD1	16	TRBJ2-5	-	CASSSKATGVRETQYF
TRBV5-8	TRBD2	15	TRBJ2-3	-	CASSLGSGGADTQYF
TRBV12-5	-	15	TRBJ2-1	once	CASGSGLFDHNEQFF
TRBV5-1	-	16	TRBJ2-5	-	CASSLGRRGEWETQYF
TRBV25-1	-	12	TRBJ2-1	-	CASRGANNEQFF
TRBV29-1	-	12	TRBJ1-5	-	CSVTDGNQPQHF
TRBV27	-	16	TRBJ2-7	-	CASSLSRGTSTYEQYF
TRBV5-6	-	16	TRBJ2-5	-	CASSLTAQGYVETQYF
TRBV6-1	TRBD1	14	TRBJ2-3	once	CASAADRVADTQYF
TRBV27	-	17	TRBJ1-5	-	CASSLSFRRGLNQPQHF
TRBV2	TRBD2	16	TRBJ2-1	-	CASSESNGGAHGEQFF
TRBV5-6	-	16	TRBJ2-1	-	CASSLRGLSSYNEQFF
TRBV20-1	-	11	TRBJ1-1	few	CSATGDTEAFF
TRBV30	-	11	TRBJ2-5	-	CAWSHWETQYF
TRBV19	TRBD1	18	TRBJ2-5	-	CATTAGDRGFWGQETQYF
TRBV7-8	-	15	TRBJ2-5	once	CASSAGRQTQETQYF
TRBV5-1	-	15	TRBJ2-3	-	CASSLFGVSTDTQYF
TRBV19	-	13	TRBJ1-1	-	CASSMTVNTEAFF
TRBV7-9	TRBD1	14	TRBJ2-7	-	CASSAIRDSYEQYF
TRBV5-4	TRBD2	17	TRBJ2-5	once	CASSPIIAAGVAETQYF
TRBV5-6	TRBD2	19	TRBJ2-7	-	CASSFNPGLAGVRSYEQYF
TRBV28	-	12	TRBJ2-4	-	CASTQAKNIQYF
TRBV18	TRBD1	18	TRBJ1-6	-	CASSPRQGESSYNSPLHF
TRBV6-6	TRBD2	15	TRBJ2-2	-	CASSAAGGPSGELFF
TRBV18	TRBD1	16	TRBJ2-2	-	CASSPNQGAVTGELFF
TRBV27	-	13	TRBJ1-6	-	CASSLYPDSPLHF
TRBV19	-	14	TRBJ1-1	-	CASSIDRGNTEAFF
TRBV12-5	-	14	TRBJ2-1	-	CASGLGTLEHEQFF
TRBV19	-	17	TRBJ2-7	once	CASSIVGTSEGVYEQYF
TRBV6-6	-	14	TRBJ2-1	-	CASRSTNSYNEQFF
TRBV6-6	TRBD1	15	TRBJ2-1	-	CASAGRQGGLGEQFF
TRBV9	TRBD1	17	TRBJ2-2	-	CASSVAPPGQGFGELFF
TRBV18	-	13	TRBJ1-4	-	CASSPPSAEKLFF
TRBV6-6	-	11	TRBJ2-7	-	CASKEDYEQYF
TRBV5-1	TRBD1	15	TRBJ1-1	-	CASSLAQGGGTEAFF
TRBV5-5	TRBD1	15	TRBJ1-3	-	CASSYTGGSGNTIYF
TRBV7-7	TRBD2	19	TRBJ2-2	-	CASSLEPGLAGSNTGELFF
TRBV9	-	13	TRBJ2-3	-	CASSVANSDTQYF
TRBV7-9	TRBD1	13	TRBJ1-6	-	CASMRTGDSPLHF
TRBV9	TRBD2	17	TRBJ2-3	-	CASSVVGTSGRADTQYF